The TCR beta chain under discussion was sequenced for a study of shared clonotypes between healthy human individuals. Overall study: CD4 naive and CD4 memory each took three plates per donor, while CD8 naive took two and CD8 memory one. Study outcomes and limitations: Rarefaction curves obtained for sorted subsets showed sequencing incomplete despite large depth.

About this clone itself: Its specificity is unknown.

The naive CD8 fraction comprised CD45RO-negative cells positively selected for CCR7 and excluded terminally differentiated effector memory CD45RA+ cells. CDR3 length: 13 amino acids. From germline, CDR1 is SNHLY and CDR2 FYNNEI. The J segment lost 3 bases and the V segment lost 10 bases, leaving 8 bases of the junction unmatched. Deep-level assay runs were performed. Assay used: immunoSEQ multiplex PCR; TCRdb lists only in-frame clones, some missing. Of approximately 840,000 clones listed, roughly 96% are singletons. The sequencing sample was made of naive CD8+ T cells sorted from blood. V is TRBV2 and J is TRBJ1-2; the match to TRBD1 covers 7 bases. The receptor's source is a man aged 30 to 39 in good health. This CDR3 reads CATPRDRDYGYTF. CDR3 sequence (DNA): TGTGCCACCCCACGGGACAGAGACTATGGCTACACCTTC.